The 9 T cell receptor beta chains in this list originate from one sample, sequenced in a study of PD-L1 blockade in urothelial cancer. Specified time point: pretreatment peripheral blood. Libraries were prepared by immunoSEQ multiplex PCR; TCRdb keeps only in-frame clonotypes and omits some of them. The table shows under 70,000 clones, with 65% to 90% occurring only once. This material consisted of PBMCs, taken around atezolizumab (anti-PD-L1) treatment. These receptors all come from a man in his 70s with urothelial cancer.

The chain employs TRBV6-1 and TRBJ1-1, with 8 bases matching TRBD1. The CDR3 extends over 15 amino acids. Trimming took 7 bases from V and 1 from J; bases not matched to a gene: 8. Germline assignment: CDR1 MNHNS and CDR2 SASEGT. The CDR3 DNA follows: TGTGCCAGCATGGAGACAGGGGCCAGGAACACTGAAGCTTTCTTT. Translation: CASMETGARNTEAFF.

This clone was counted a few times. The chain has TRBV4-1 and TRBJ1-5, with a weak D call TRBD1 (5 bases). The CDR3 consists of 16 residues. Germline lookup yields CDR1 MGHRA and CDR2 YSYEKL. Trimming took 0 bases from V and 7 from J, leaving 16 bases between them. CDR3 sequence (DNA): TGCGCCAGCAGCCAAGAAACAGGTTCCCGAACCCAGCCCCAGCATTTT. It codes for CASSQETGSRTQPQHF.

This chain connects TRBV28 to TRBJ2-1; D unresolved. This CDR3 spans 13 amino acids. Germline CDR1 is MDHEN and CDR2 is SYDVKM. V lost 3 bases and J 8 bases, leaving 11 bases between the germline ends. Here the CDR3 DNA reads TGTGCCAGCAGTTTGGGCAGAGCCTATGAGCAGTTCTTC. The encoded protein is CASSLGRAYEQFF.

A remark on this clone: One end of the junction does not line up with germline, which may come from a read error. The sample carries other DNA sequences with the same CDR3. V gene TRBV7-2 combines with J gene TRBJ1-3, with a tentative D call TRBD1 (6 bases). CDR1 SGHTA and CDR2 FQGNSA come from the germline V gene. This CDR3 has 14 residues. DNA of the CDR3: TGCGCCAGCAGCCTTACAGGGACTGGAAACACCATATATTTT. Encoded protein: CASSLTGTGNTIYF.

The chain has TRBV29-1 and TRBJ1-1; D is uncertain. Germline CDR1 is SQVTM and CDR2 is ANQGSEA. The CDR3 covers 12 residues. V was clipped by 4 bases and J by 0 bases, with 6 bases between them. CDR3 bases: TGCAGCGTTGGACATCTGAACACTGAAGCTTTCTTT. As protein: CSVGHLNTEAFF.

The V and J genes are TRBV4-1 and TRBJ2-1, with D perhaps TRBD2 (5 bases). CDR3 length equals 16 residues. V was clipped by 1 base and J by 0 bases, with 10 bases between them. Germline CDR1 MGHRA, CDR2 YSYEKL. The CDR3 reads CASSQGTSSSYNEQFF. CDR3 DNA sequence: TGCGCCAGCAGCCAAGGGACTTCAAGCTCCTACAATGAGCAGTTCTTC.

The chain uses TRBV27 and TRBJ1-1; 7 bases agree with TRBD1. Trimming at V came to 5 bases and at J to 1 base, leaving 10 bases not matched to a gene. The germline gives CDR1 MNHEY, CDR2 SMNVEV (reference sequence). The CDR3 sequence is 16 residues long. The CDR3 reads CASSHTLGQTNTEAFF. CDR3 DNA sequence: TGTGCCAGCAGTCATACCCTGGGACAGACGAACACTGAAGCTTTCTTT.

The CDR3 reads CASSLEGRREAFYEQYF. The CDR3 coding sequence is TGTGCCAGCAGCTTGGAAGGGCGCAGGGAAGCGTTCTACGAGCAGTACTTC. The V call is TRBV5-5, the J call TRBJ2-7, with TRBD1 as a possible D gene (5 bases). Germline CDR1 SGHKS, CDR2 YYEKEE (reference sequence). This CDR3 is 17 amino acids long. The ends were cut back, 0 bases at V and 3 bases at J, with 19 bases in the middle.

The CDR3 loop reads CASSAPGSGINNEQFF. The CDR3 DNA reads TGCGCCAGCAGCGCCCCGGGGAGCGGGATCAACAATGAGCAGTTCTTC. V is TRBV5-1 and J is TRBJ2-1, with 7 bases matching TRBD2. The CDR3 is 16 residues long. The V and J ends lost 4 bases and 5 bases, in that order; junction bases with no gene match: 12. Germline V gene sequence: CDR1 SGHRS, CDR2 YFSETQ.